This T cell receptor beta chain came from a study of identical twins. One entry per CDR3 protein results from TCRdb running MiXCR on the 5' RACE reads. The repertoire holds approximately 890,000 distinct CDR3 sequences, 10% to 15% seen once, with 1.5% to 2% in the top ten. Germline V gene lookup returns CDR1 MDHEN and CDR2 SYDVKM. There are 16 residues in the CDR3. V shed 6 bases and J shed 0 bases, with 12 bases lying between them. These data were likewise used in another study, on yellow fever vaccine responses in identical twins.

The origin of this receptor is a woman younger than 35 in good health. Sequencing was done on a sample of PBMCs. V usage is TRBV28 and J usage is TRBJ1-6; D unclear. The CDR3 coding sequence is TGTGCCAGCAGCCGGAGATCGAGCTCCTATAATTCACCCCTCCACTTT. It specifies CASSRRSSSYNSPLHF.